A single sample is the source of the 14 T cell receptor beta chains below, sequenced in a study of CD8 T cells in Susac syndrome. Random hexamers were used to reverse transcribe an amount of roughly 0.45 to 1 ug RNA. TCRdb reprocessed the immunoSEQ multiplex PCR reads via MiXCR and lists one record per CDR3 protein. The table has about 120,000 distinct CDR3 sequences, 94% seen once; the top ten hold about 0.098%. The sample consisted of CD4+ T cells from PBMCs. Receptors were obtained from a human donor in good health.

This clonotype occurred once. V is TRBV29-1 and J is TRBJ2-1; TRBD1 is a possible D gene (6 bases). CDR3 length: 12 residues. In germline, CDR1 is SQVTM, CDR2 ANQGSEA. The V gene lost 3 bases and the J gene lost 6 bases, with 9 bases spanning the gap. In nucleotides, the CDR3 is TGCAGCGTTGAGGGGGCGCGCAATGAGCAGTTCTTC. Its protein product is CSVEGARNEQFF.

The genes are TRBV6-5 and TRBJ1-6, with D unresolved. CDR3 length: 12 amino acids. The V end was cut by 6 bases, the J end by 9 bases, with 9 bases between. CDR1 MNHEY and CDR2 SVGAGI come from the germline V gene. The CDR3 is CASRARSSPLHF. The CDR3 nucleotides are TGTGCCAGCAGGGCCAGAAGTTCACCCCTCCACTTT.

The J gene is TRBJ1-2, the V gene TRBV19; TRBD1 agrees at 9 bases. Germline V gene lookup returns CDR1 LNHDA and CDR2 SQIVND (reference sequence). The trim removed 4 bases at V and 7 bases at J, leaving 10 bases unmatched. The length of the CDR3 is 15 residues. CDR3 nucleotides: TGTGCCAGTAGTACAACCCAGGGGACAGGGTCTGGCTACACCTTC. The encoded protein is CASSTTQGTGSGYTF.

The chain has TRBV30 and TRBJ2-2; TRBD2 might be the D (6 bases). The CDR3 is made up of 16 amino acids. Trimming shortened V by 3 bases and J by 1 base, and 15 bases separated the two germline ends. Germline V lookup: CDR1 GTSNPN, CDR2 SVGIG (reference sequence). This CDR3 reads CAWRVGRTGNTGELFF. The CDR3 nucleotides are TGTGCCTGGAGGGTTGGGAGGACGGGGAACACCGGGGAGCTGTTTTTT.

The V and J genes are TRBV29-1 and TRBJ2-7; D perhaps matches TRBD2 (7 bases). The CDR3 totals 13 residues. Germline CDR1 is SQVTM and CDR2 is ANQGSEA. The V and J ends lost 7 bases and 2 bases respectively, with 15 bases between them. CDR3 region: CSAQGGVAYEQYF. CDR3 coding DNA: TGCAGCGCCCAAGGGGGGGTTGCCTACGAGCAGTACTTC.

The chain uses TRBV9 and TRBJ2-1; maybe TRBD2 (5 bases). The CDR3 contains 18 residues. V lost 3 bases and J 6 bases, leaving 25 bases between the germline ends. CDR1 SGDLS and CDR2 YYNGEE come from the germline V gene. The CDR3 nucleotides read TGTGCCAGCAGCGCTCCACCAAGAGGGTTGTTCGGCGGCAATGAGCAGTTCTTC. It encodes CASSAPPRGLFGGNEQFF. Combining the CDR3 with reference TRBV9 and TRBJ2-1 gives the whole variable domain DSGVTQTPKHLITATGQRVTLRCSPRSGDLSVYWYQQSLDQGLQFLIQYYNGEERAKGNILERFSAQQFPDLHSELNLSSLELGDSALYFCASSAPPRGLFGGNEQFFGPGTRLTVL.

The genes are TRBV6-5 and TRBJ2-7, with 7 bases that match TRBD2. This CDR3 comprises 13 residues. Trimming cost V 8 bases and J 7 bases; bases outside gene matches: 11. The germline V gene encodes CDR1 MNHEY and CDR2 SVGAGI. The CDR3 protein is CASRGSGEGEQYF. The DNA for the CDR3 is TGTGCCAGCCGGGGGAGCGGGGAGGGAGAGCAGTACTTC.

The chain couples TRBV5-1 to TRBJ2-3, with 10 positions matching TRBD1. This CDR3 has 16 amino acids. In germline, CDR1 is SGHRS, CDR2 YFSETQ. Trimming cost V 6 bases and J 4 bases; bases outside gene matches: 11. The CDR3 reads CASTSSGTGEADTQYF. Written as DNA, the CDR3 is TGCGCCAGCACCTCATCGGGGACAGGGGAAGCAGATACGCAGTATTTT.

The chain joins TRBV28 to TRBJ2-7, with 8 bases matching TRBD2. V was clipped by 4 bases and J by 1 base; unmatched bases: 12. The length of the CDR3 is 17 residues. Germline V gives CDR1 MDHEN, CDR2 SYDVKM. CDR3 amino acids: CASSSRPGTSGSYEQYF. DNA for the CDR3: TGTGCCAGCAGTTCCCGCCCCGGAACTAGCGGATCCTACGAGCAGTACTTC.

The chain's CDR3 is CASSVAASARDEQFF. The CDR3, as DNA: TGTGCCAGCAGCGTAGCGGCTAGCGCCCGGGATGAGCAGTTCTTC. The rearrangement links TRBV9 to TRBJ2-1, with D tentatively TRBD2 (6 bases). V dropped 0 bases and J dropped 8 bases, with 15 bases sitting between them. There are 15 residues in the CDR3. Per germline, CDR1 SGDLS and CDR2 YYNGEE.

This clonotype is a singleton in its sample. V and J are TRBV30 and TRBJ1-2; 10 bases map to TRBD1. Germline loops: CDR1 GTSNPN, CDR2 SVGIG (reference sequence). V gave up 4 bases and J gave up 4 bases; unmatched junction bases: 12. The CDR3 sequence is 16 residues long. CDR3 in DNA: TGTGCCTGGACTATACTAGGACAGGGGGTTAGCTATGGCTACACCTTC. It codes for CAWTILGQGVSYGYTF.

Here the CDR3 reads CASRSVQGAFSYTF. CDR3 nucleotides: TGTGCCAGCAGAAGCGTACAGGGGGCGTTTAGCTACACCTTC. V gene TRBV6-5 combines with J gene TRBJ1-2; 9 positions agree with TRBD1. V trimming: 6 bases; J trimming: 9 bases; junction bases outside the gene matches: 11. The CDR3 is 14 amino acids. Germline-derived CDR1 and CDR2 are MNHEY and SVGAGI.

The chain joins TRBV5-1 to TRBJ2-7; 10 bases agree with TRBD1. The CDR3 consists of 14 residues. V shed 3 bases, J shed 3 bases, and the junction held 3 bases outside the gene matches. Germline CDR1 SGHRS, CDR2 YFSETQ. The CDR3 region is CASSSGTGDYEQYF. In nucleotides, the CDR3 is TGCGCCAGCAGCTCCGGGACAGGGGACTACGAGCAGTACTTC.

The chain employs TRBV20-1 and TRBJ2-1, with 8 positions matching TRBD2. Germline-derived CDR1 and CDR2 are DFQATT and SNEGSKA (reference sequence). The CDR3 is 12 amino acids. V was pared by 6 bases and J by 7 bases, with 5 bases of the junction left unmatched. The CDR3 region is CSAETGGNEQFF. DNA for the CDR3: TGCAGTGCCGAGACGGGAGGGAATGAGCAGTTCTTC.